The 25 T cell receptor beta chains below all came from one sample that was sequenced in a study of shared clonotypes between healthy human individuals. Data came from immunoSEQ multiplex PCR; TCRdb stores just in-frame clones and leaves some out. The sample has 2 million to 2.5 million clones, 90% to 96% seen once. The source material was naive CD4+ T cells sorted from blood. Subset noted: CD45RA+ positively selected. The origin of the receptors is a man aged 18-30 years in good health.

V gene TRBV2 combines with J gene TRBJ2-6; D unclear. The V and J ends lost 6 bases and 4 bases respectively, with 7 bases between them. The CDR3 has 13 residues. Germline-derived CDR1 and CDR2 are SNHLY and FYNNEI. The CDR3 sequence: CASSALGANVLTF. The CDR3, as DNA: TGTGCCAGCAGCGCTTTAGGGGCCAACGTCCTGACTTTC.

Remarks on this clone: This sample also contains other DNA sequences that code for the same CDR3. The rearrangement uses TRBV9 and TRBJ2-7; TRBD1 matches at 8 bases. CDR1 SGDLS and CDR2 YYNGEE come from the germline V gene. With 3 bases clipped from V and 3 bases from J, the junction kept 5 bases outside the gene matches. This CDR3 has 14 amino acids. The CDR3 DNA reads as TGTGCCAGCAGCGGCGGGACAGGAGGCTACGAGCAGTACTTC. The encoded protein is CASSGGTGGYEQYF.

The chain is built from TRBV2 and TRBJ2-7; 8 bases are shared with TRBD1. V was pared by 6 bases and J by 4 bases, with 14 bases of the junction left unmatched. The CDR3 sequence is 16 residues long. In germline, CDR1 is SNHLY, CDR2 FYNNEI. CDR3 sequence: CASSTEVRTGRYEQYF. CDR3 nucleotide sequence: TGTGCCAGCAGCACCGAAGTAAGGACAGGGCGGTACGAGCAGTACTTC. Drawing the rest from reference TRBV2 and TRBJ2-7, the complete variable domain is EPEVTQTPSHQVTQMGQEVILRCVPISNHLYFYWYRQILGQKVEFLVSFYNNEISEKSEIFDDQFSVERPDGSNFTLKIRSTKLEDSAMYFCASSTEVRTGRYEQYFGPGTRLTVT.

This rearrangement joins TRBV28 to TRBJ1-1, with D tentatively TRBD1 (5 bases). CDR1 is MDHEN, CDR2 SYDVKM, per germline. With 7 bases removed from V and 3 bases from J, the gap between germline ends came to 15 bases. CDR3 length: 14 residues. The CDR3 sequence is CASTPLGRDTEAFF. The CDR3 DNA reads as TGTGCCAGCACCCCTCTGGGGCGCGACACTGAAGCTTTCTTT.

The CDR3 sequence is CASSLGQGGHEQYF. The CDR3 DNA is TGTGCCAGCAGCTTAGGACAGGGCGGCCACGAGCAGTACTTC. The V call is TRBV7-2, the J call TRBJ2-7, with 7 positions matching TRBD1. Germline V gene lookup returns CDR1 SGHTA and CDR2 FQGNSA. The CDR3 spans 14 residues. Germline trimming cut 1 base from V and 5 bases from J; bases unmatched to any gene: 5.

On this clone itself: The same CDR3 also results from other DNA sequences found in this sample. This chain uses TRBV6-5 with TRBJ1-2; D unresolved. V was clipped by 5 bases and J by 4 bases, with 5 bases between them. CDR3 length: 11 amino acids. CDR1 and CDR2 (germline): MNHEY, SVGAGI. The CDR3 reads CASSGSYGYTF. The CDR3 coding sequence is TGTGCCAGCAGTGGGAGCTATGGCTACACCTTC.

The count of this clone is one. Other DNA sequences from this sample encode an identical CDR3 as well. The CDR3 sequence: CASSSGTGSSYEQYF. CDR3 in DNA: TGTGCCAGCAGTTCTGGTACAGGCAGTTCCTACGAGCAGTACTTC. The chain has TRBV6-6 and TRBJ2-7, with D perhaps matching TRBD1 (5 bases). Trimming took off 4 bases at V and 1 base at J, with 14 bases between the two ends. The CDR3 is 15 amino acids. Per germline, CDR1 MNHNY and CDR2 SVGAGI (reference sequence).

A single count supports this clone. The chain joins TRBV7-2 to TRBJ2-7; TRBD2 aligns across 8 bases. The length of the CDR3 is 14 residues. In germline, CDR1 is SGHTA, CDR2 FQGNSA. V shed 1 base and J 8 bases; nucleotides not matched to a gene: 7. The CDR3 nucleotides are TGTGCCAGCAGCTTAGGGTCCGTAGCGGGAAAGCAGTACTTC. It encodes CASSLGSVAGKQYF.

The V gene is TRBV7-2, the J gene TRBJ1-4; D gene uncertain. Germline V CDR1 and CDR2: SGHTA, FQGNSA. Trimming removed 2 bases from V and 10 bases from J, with 20 bases in between. The length of the CDR3 is 16 residues. The CDR3 here is CASSLYFSAEALKLFF. DNA for the CDR3: TGTGCCAGCAGCTTATATTTCTCGGCAGAGGCCCTAAAACTGTTTTTT.

This chain joins TRBV18 and TRBJ2-5, with D perhaps TRBD1 (6 bases). V lost 2 bases and J lost 5, with 12 bases in between. CDR1 and CDR2 from the germline V gene are KGHSH and LQKENI. CDR3 length: 14 amino acids. CDR3 residues: CASSPIQGGETQYF. Here the CDR3 DNA reads TGTGCCAGCTCACCAATACAGGGCGGGGAGACCCAGTACTTC.

This clone occurred once. The chain uses TRBV2 and TRBJ2-2, with D maybe TRBD1 (6 bases). The V gene's germline CDR1 is SNHLY and CDR2 FYNNEI. This CDR3 has 13 amino acids. V lost 7 bases to trimming and J lost 5 bases, with 11 bases between them. The CDR3 coding sequence is TGTGCCAGCATGGGGGCATGGACCGGGGAGCTGTTTTTT. This translates into CASMGAWTGELFF.

V is TRBV6-6 and J is TRBJ1-2, with D maybe TRBD1 (5 bases). V lost 5 bases and J 4 bases, leaving 17 bases between the germline ends. The CDR3 totals 15 residues. Germline V lookup: CDR1 MNHNY, CDR2 SVGAGI (reference sequence). CDR3 nucleotides: TGTGCCAGCAGTCCGGGTCAGGGCAGGCGCTATGGCTACACCTTC. Its protein product is CASSPGQGRRYGYTF.

The V gene is TRBV30, the J gene TRBJ1-1, with D maybe TRBD1 (6 bases). This CDR3 contains 12 residues. Between the trimmed V and J ends, which lost 7 bases and 5 bases, there was a span of 14 bases. Looked up from germline, CDR1 is GTSNPN and CDR2 is SVGIG (reference sequence). CDR3 protein: CALGGQRTEAFF. CDR3 in DNA: TGTGCCTTGGGCGGACAGCGAACTGAAGCTTTCTTT.

J is TRBJ2-7 and V is TRBV18; D is unclear. The CDR3 contains 17 residues. Germline V gene lookup returns CDR1 KGHSH and CDR2 LQKENI. The V end was cut by 0 bases, the J end by 5 bases, with 20 bases between. DNA of the CDR3: TGTGCCAGCTCACCACCGCTTAGTGAGCGCGAATATAACGAGCAGTACTTC. It codes for CASSPPLSEREYNEQYF.

For this clone: In the same sample, other DNA sequences code for this CDR3. This chain links TRBV6-4 with TRBJ1-2; 7 bases fit TRBD1. The CDR3 loop spans 13 amino acids. The ends lost 4 bases at V and 5 bases at J; junction bases unmatched: 4. Germline CDR1 is MRHNA and CDR2 is SNTAGT. The CDR3 protein is CASSGQGGYGYTF. CDR3 coding DNA: TGTGCCAGCAGTGGACAGGGTGGTTATGGCTACACCTTC.

The DNA for the CDR3 is TGCGCCAGCAGCTTGGACACGGTGAAGCAGTTCTTC. As protein: CASSLDTVKQFF. The chain employs TRBV5-1 and TRBJ2-1, with D hard to call. The germline CDR1 and CDR2 sequences are SGHRS and YFSETQ. V was pared by 0 bases and J by 11 bases, with 9 bases between. The CDR3 is 12 residues long.

The chain's CDR3 is CASTLAGQSYEQYF. The CDR3 DNA reads TGTGCCAGCACCCTCGCGGGACAATCCTACGAGCAGTACTTC. This chain uses TRBV7-2 with TRBJ2-7; either TRBD1 or TRBD2 may fit D (6 bases each). The CDR3 covers 14 residues. With 7 bases removed from V and 1 base from J, the gap between germline ends came to 14 bases. CDR1 and CDR2 (germline): SGHTA, FQGNSA.

The chain links TRBV29-1 to TRBJ1-4; weak D call: TRBD1 (6 bases). Germline V gene sequence: CDR1 SQVTM, CDR2 ANQGSEA. V lost 7 bases, J lost 8 bases, and 17 bases lay in between. The CDR3 extends over 13 amino acids. CDR3 DNA: TGCAGCGCCAGCGGAGGGGGTCGGGAAAAACTGTTTTTT. Its protein product is CSASGGGREKLFF.

This chain links TRBV2 with TRBJ2-5; D remains unclear. CDR3 length: 14 residues. Between the trimmed V and J ends, which lost 8 bases and 5 bases, there was a span of 18 bases. Germline values: CDR1 SNHLY, CDR2 FYNNEI. The CDR3 region is CASLLRELVETQYF. The CDR3 nucleotides read TGTGCCAGCCTCTTAAGGGAACTGGTGGAGACCCAGTACTTC.

CDR3 sequence reads: CASSLTSAATNEKLFF. The CDR3 DNA reads as TGTGCCAGCAGCCTTACATCCGCCGCAACTAATGAAAAACTGTTTTTT. This chain joins TRBV28 and TRBJ1-4; D not resolved. Germline assignment: CDR1 MDHEN and CDR2 SYDVKM. The ends were cut back, 6 bases at V and 0 bases at J, with 14 bases in the middle. CDR3 length: 16 amino acids. Drawing the rest from reference TRBV28 and TRBJ1-4, the complete variable domain is DVKVTQSSRYLVKRTGEKVFLECVQDMDHENMFWYRQDPGLGLRLIYFSYDVKMKEKGDIPEGYSVSREKKERFSLILESASTNQTSMYLCASSLTSAATNEKLFFGSGTQLSVL.

This chain connects TRBV4-2 to TRBJ1-6, with a possible D match to TRBD1 (5 bases). V was shortened by 0 bases and J by 10 bases, with 13 bases between the two germline ends. Germline assignment: CDR1 LGHNA and CDR2 YNFKEQ. This CDR3 is 15 amino acids long. The CDR3 sequence: CASSQDSGVGSPLHF. The CDR3 bases are TGTGCCAGCAGCCAAGATTCGGGGGTGGGGTCACCCCTCCACTTT.

J is TRBJ2-7 and V is TRBV9, with 9 bases that match TRBD2. CDR3 length: 16 amino acids. V dropped 3 bases and J dropped 5; count of bases not matched to a gene: 12. Germline assignment: CDR1 SGDLS and CDR2 YYNGEE. CDR3 DNA: TGTGCCAGCAGCGCCGCGGGGGGGAACCTATTACACGAGCAGTACTTC. This translates into CASSAAGGNLLHEQYF.

The chain carries TRBV29-1 and TRBJ1-2; tentative D call: TRBD1 (6 bases). The V end was cut by 7 bases, the J end by 3 bases, with 18 bases between. Germline lookup yields CDR1 SQVTM and CDR2 ANQGSEA. The CDR3 runs 14 residues. The CDR3 DNA follows: TGCAGCGCTGGGGCAGGGACAACATACTATGGCTACACCTTC. It specifies CSAGAGTTYYGYTF.

V and J are TRBV5-1 and TRBJ1-5, with unresolved D. Germline V gene lookup returns CDR1 SGHRS and CDR2 YFSETQ. The germline V and J ends were trimmed by 4 bases and 3 bases, with 20 bases remaining between them. The CDR3 sequence is 17 residues long. The CDR3 is CASSPHGISETNQPQHF. Here the CDR3 DNA reads TGCGCCAGCAGCCCCCATGGGATTTCAGAAACCAATCAGCCCCAGCATTTT.

The chain is built from TRBV7-8 and TRBJ1-1; 8 nucleotides line up with TRBD1. This CDR3 region has 16 residues. Germline V lookup: CDR1 SGHVS, CDR2 FQNEAQ. J was trimmed by 0 bases and V by 0 bases; bases with no gene match: 3. The CDR3 region has the DNA TGTGCCAGCAGCTTAGCCGGACAGGGACTGAACACTGAAGCTTTCTTT. Encoded protein: CASSLAGQGLNTEAFF.